These 25 T cell receptor beta chains were sequenced from one sample in a study of vaccination and CD4 T cells after COVID-19. The sample's treatment: roughly 10-day PBMC culture with coronavirus spike peptide pools or control peptides (ViraFEST assay). Their antigens remain unidentified. Cultured CD4+ T-cell DNA underwent Oncomine TCR Beta short-read sequencing. TCRdb re-analysed the PCR reads in MiXCR, keeping a single row per CDR3 protein. The profile shows over 15,000 distinct CDR3 sequences, approximately 35% of them singletons. The sequencing here drew on CD4+ T cells from blood, cultured in vitro, taken before SARS-CoV-2 vaccination. The receptors were sampled from a human donor who received a COVID-19 vaccine.

This clonotype showed up just a few times. This rearrangement joins TRBV10-3 to TRBJ1-1, with TRBD1 matching over 7 bases. Germline CDR1 ENHRY, CDR2 SYGVKD. The ends lost 7 bases at V and 0 bases at J; junction bases unmatched: 11. The CDR3 is 16 residues long. The CDR3 sequence: CAITARGGGVNTEAFF. CDR3 coding DNA: TGTGCCATCACAGCTCGAGGGGGCGGGGTGAACACTGAAGCTTTCTTT.

This chain connects TRBV10-3 to TRBJ2-2; no clear D. The CDR3 totals 13 residues. Germline V gives CDR1 ENHRY, CDR2 SYGVKD. The V gene lost 4 bases and the J gene lost 5 bases, with 8 bases spanning the gap. The CDR3 reads CAISGLGTGELFF. The CDR3 coding sequence is TGTGCCATCAGTGGATTGGGAACCGGGGAGCTGTTTTTT.

CDR3 bases: TGTGCCAGCAGCTTATGGGTGAGGGCCAAGACCCAGTACTTC. This encodes CASSLWVRAKTQYF. The chain couples TRBV7-7 to TRBJ2-5; D might be TRBD2 (5 bases). CDR3 size: 14 residues. Germline lookup yields CDR1 SSHAT and CDR2 FNYEAQ (reference sequence). V lost 2 bases to trimming and J lost 6 bases, with 13 bases between them.

The chain couples TRBV30 to TRBJ2-3; a possible D gene is TRBD2 (6 bases). V lost 3 bases, J lost 0 bases, and 16 bases lay in between. The CDR3 is 16 amino acids. Germline CDR1 GTSNPN, CDR2 SVGIG (reference sequence). The CDR3 reads CAWRWKRATSTDTQYF. The CDR3 DNA is TGTGCCTGGAGATGGAAGCGGGCGACTAGCACAGATACGCAGTATTTT.

The rearrangement joins TRBV2 to TRBJ2-3; no definite D call. Trimming took off 3 bases at V and 0 bases at J, with 4 bases between the two ends. Looked up from germline, CDR1 is SNHLY and CDR2 is FYNNEI. The length of the CDR3 is 13 residues. The CDR3 sequence: CASSEGSTDTQYF. The CDR3 DNA reads as TGTGCCAGCAGTGAGGGCAGCACAGATACGCAGTATTTT.

The chain joins TRBV30 to TRBJ1-2; 8 nucleotides line up with TRBD1. The CDR3 totals 14 residues. After removal of 3 bases from V and 3 bases from J, the junction contained 6 bases not matched to a gene. Germline CDR1 is GTSNPN and CDR2 is SVGIG (reference sequence). In nucleotides, the CDR3 is TGTGCCTGGAGAAACACAGGGGGACACTATGGCTACACCTTC. This encodes CAWRNTGGHYGYTF.

The V and J genes are TRBV19 and TRBJ1-5, with 12 positions matching TRBD1. The germline gives CDR1 LNHDA, CDR2 SQIVND (reference sequence). After removal of 7 bases from V and 1 base from J, the junction contained 8 bases not matched to a gene. The CDR3 spans 17 residues. The CDR3 sequence is CASISGTGGVSNQPQHF. DNA of the CDR3: TGTGCCAGTATCTCCGGGACAGGGGGCGTCAGCAATCAGCCCCAGCATTTT.

The rearrangement links TRBV11-3 to TRBJ1-5; possible D gene TRBD1, 5 bases. CDR1 is SGHNT, CDR2 YENEEA, per germline. V was cut by 5 bases and J by 5 bases, with 10 bases left in between. CDR3 length equals 13 residues. In DNA, the CDR3 is TGTGCCAGCAGCCCAGGGTGGGATCAGCCCCAGCATTTT. This translates into CASSPGWDQPQHF.

This clonotype came up a few times. The V gene is TRBV18, the J gene TRBJ1-1; no reliable D call. CDR1 is KGHSH, CDR2 LQKENI, per germline. This CDR3 region has 14 residues. V was trimmed by 2 bases and J by 4 bases, leaving 11 bases between them. This CDR3 is CASSPAKGVTEAFF. CDR3 bases: TGTGCCAGCTCACCAGCCAAGGGTGTCACTGAAGCTTTCTTT.

The genes are TRBV5-1 and TRBJ1-1; 7 positions agree with TRBD1. Germline CDR1 SGHRS, CDR2 YFSETQ. The trim removed 4 bases at V and 0 bases at J, leaving 9 bases unmatched. CDR3 size: 16 residues. DNA for the CDR3: TGCGCCAGCAGCCCAAACAGGGGCGGGGTGAACACTGAAGCTTTCTTT. Its protein product is CASSPNRGGVNTEAFF.

This clonotype was seen only once. An end of the junction differs from the germline gene, which may be a read error. V gene TRBV24-1 combines with J gene TRBJ1-6; 8 bases are shared with TRBD1. Germline V gene lookup returns CDR1 KGHDR and CDR2 SFDVKD. This CDR3 is built from 15 residues. CDR3 sequence: CTTSAPQGANSPLHF. CDR3 DNA sequence: TGTACCACCAGTGCCCCCCAGGGGGCTAATTCACCCCTCCACTTT.

The rearrangement uses TRBV6-1 and TRBJ1-1; 7 positions match TRBD1. Looked up from germline, CDR1 is MNHNS and CDR2 is SASEGT. The junction had 11 bases not matched to a gene; V was cut back by 2 bases and J by 5 bases. The CDR3 sequence is 16 residues long. CDR3 region: CASSEPTGVGLTEAFF. CDR3 nucleotides: TGTGCCAGCAGTGAACCAACAGGGGTGGGGTTGACTGAAGCTTTCTTT.

The V call is TRBV7-2, the J call TRBJ2-1; a weak D match, TRBD2 (5 bases). The CDR3 spans 13 residues. Trimming left V 5 bases short and J 9 bases short, with 14 bases between. Germline V gene lookup returns CDR1 SGHTA and CDR2 FQGNSA. DNA for the CDR3: TGTGCCAGCAGCCCGGATTTTGCGGGTGAGCAGTTCTTC. Its translation is CASSPDFAGEQFF.

This clonotype is labeled medium-sized. The rearrangement joins TRBV20-1 to TRBJ2-5, with D maybe TRBD2 (5 bases). Per the germline V gene, CDR1 is DFQATT and CDR2 is SNEGSKA (reference sequence). V was trimmed by 2 bases and J by 1 base, leaving 14 bases between them. The CDR3 is made up of 15 amino acids. The CDR3 bases are TGCAGTGCTAGACACGCCCGGGAAACCCAAGAGACCCAGTACTTC. Translating gives CSARHARETQETQYF.

This chain links TRBV25-1 with TRBJ1-2; 7 bases map to TRBD1. The V gene end was trimmed by 1 base and the J gene end by 1 base; junction bases not matched to a gene: 6. This CDR3 is 16 amino acids long. CDR1 MGHDK and CDR2 SYGVNS come from the germline V gene. CDR3 loop: CASSEFSQGGNYGYTF. CDR3 DNA: TGTGCCAGCAGTGAATTTAGCCAGGGGGGTAACTATGGCTACACCTTC.

This rearrangement joins TRBV7-9 to TRBJ1-6; the D gene is possibly TRBD1 (5 bases). Germline V gives CDR1 SEHNR, CDR2 FQNEAQ (reference sequence). The CDR3 length is 17 residues. The V end was cut by 8 bases, the J end by 0 bases, with 17 bases between. The CDR3 reads CASRGTRKGSYNSPLHF. The CDR3 nucleotides are TGTGCCAGCCGGGGCACCCGAAAGGGCTCCTATAATTCACCCCTCCACTTT.

The chain joins TRBV20-1 to TRBJ1-1, with 7 nucleotides matching TRBD1. The CDR3 runs to 13 residues. Losses at the gene ends were 6 bases for V and 1 base for J; bases not matched to a gene: 5. Germline values: CDR1 DFQATT, CDR2 SNEGSKA (reference sequence). CDR3 region: CSANRGGNTEAFF. CDR3 coding DNA: TGCAGTGCGAACAGGGGTGGGAACACTGAAGCTTTCTTT.

The chain combines TRBV7-9 with TRBJ2-7; TRBD1 or TRBD2 may be the D gene (5 bases each). The ends were cut back, 3 bases at V and 7 bases at J, with 10 bases in the middle. Germline loops: CDR1 SEHNR, CDR2 FQNEAQ (reference sequence). This CDR3 spans 12 amino acids. CDR3 in DNA: TGTGCCAGCAGCTTCAGTGAGGGGGAGCAGTACTTC. Residues: CASSFSEGEQYF. Variable domain in full (rest from reference TRBV7-9 and TRBJ2-7): DTGVSQNPRHKITKRGQNVTFRCDPISEHNRLYWYRQTLGQGPEFLTYFQNEAQLEKSRLLSDRFSAERPKGSFSTLEIQRTEQGDSAMYLCASSFSEGEQYFGPGTRLTVT.

This clonotype has a handful of counts. The chain links TRBV5-1 to TRBJ2-3; TRBD2 matches 13 bases. Germline CDR1 SGHRS, CDR2 YFSETQ. Trimming took 4 bases from V and 10 from J; bases not matched to a gene: 6. CDR3 length: 14 amino acids. In nucleotides, the CDR3 is TGCGCCAGCAGCCCGGGGACTAGCGGGGATCCGCAGTATTTT. Translating gives CASSPGTSGDPQYF. Supplemented by reference TRBV5-1 and TRBJ2-3, the full variable domain reads KAGVTQTPRYLIKTRGQQVTLSCSPISGHRSVSWYQQTPGQGLQFLFEYFSETQRNKGNFPGRFSGRQFSNSRSEMNVSTLELGDSALYLCASSPGTSGDPQYFGPGTRLTVL.

In this sample, this clonotype turned up a few times. The chain couples TRBV6-1 to TRBJ1-4; no clear D gene. Germline CDR1 is MNHNS and CDR2 is SASEGT. V was clipped by 10 bases and J by 1 base, with 19 bases between them. This CDR3 has 16 residues. The CDR3 loop reads CATLNSPRLTNEKLFF. CDR3 in DNA: TGTGCCACCCTAAATTCGCCCAGATTAACTAATGAAAAACTGTTTTTT.

This clonotype was counted between two and nine times. V and J are TRBV12-3 or TRBV12-4 and TRBJ2-3; no definite D call. Trimming removed 6 bases from V and 0 bases from J, with 13 bases in between. This CDR3 region has 15 residues. DNA for the CDR3: TGTGCCAGCAGCGGTGGCGAATCTAGCACAGATACGCAGTATTTT. This encodes CASSGGESSTDTQYF.

This clonotype occurred a few times. The CDR3 DNA follows: TGCGCCAGCAGCTTGACTAGCGGGGGGAGGAATGAGCAGTTCTTC. The encoded protein is CASSLTSGGRNEQFF. The V call is TRBV5-1, the J call TRBJ2-1; 12 bases are a match to TRBD2. In germline, CDR1 is SGHRS, CDR2 YFSETQ. This CDR3 has 15 amino acids. Germline trimming cut 1 base from V and 7 bases from J; bases unmatched to any gene: 3.

The chain carries TRBV5-1 and TRBJ1-6; D perhaps matches TRBD1 (6 bases). Trimming took 0 bases from V and 6 from J, leaving 13 bases between them. The CDR3 extends over 16 amino acids. The germline V gene encodes CDR1 SGHRS and CDR2 YFSETQ. The CDR3 region has the DNA TGCGCCAGCAGCTTGGATGGGGGGCCGGGTAATTCACCCCTCCACTTT. It yields the protein CASSLDGGPGNSPLHF.

The genes are TRBV24-1 and TRBJ2-1; 11 bases map to TRBD1. There are 19 residues in the CDR3. Germline loops: CDR1 KGHDR, CDR2 SFDVKD. The ends lost 7 bases at V and 6 bases at J; junction bases unmatched: 19. The CDR3 loop reads CATSWDRGSDWVYPNEQFF. The DNA for the CDR3 is TGTGCCACCAGCTGGGACAGGGGGTCTGACTGGGTCTACCCCAATGAGCAGTTCTTC.

This clonotype was counted between two and nine times. This chain joins TRBV7-2 and TRBJ1-4, with 7 bases aligning to TRBD1. The CDR3 covers 15 residues. With 4 bases clipped from V and 7 bases from J, the junction kept 9 bases outside the gene matches. Germline-derived CDR1 and CDR2 are SGHTA and FQGNSA. The CDR3 DNA is TGTGCCAGCAGCTCAAGGGGGCGCCGCGGTGAAAAACTGTTTTTT. It specifies CASSSRGRRGEKLFF.